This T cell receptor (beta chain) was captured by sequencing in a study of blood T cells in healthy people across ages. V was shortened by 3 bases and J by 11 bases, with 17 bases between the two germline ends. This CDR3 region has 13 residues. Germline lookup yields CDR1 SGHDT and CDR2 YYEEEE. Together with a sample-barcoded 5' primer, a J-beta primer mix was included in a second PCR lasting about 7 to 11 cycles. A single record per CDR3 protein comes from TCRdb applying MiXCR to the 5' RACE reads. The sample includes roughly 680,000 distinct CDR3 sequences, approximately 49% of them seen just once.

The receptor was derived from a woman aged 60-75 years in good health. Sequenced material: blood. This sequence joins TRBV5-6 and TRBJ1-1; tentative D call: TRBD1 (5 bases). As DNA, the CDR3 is TGTGCCAGCAGCTGGAAGTCCGGGACGGGGGCTTTCTTT. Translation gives CASSWKSGTGAFF.